The 20 T cell receptor beta chains listed next were all sequenced from one sample in a study of blood T cell repertoires in COVID-19. Sequenced by immunoSEQ multiplex PCR; TCRdb stores in-frame clones only, minus some. The sample records approximately 200,000 clones, roughly 80% being singletons. The sample taken for sequencing was peripheral blood. Receptors originate from a woman of 80 years or more with acute or convalescent COVID-19.

The table lists this clone with a few counts. V usage is TRBV6-6 and J usage is TRBJ1-4; D is undetermined. This CDR3 comprises 14 residues. Germline-derived CDR1 and CDR2 are MNHNY and SVGAGI (reference sequence). V lost 5 bases and J lost 10, with 17 bases in between. CDR3 bases: TGTGCCAGCAGTGACCCTCCCCGGGAGGGAAAACTGTTTTTT. Translating gives CASSDPPREGKLFF.

The count of this clone is one. The chain links TRBV2 to TRBJ1-1; D perhaps matches TRBD1 (5 bases). Germline-derived CDR1 and CDR2 are SNHLY and FYNNEI. V was trimmed by 4 bases and J by 5 bases, leaving 17 bases between them. This CDR3 has 15 amino acids. CDR3 protein: CASSARSGTMTEAFF. Here the CDR3 DNA reads TGTGCCAGCAGTGCCCGTTCCGGGACTATGACTGAAGCTTTCTTT. The full variable domain, rest sourced from reference TRBV2 and TRBJ1-1, is EPEVTQTPSHQVTQMGQEVILRCVPISNHLYFYWYRQILGQKVEFLVSFYNNEISEKSEIFDDQFSVERPDGSNFTLKIRSTKLEDSAMYFCASSARSGTMTEAFFGQGTRLTVV.

J is TRBJ2-2 and V is TRBV7-8; 9 bases are a match to TRBD1. Germline V CDR1 and CDR2: SGHVS, FQNEAQ. This CDR3 region has 16 residues. The ends lost 1 base at V and 4 bases at J; junction bases unmatched: 4. The CDR3: CASSLDGTGITGELFF. In nucleotides, the CDR3 is TGTGCCAGCAGCTTAGACGGGACAGGGATCACCGGGGAGCTGTTTTTT.

This sequence joins TRBV15 and TRBJ1-2; tentative D call: TRBD1 (6 bases). This CDR3 spans 17 amino acids. Deletions cut 0 bases from V and 3 bases from J, with 17 bases between. Germline assignment: CDR1 LNHNV and CDR2 YYDKDF (reference sequence). The CDR3 DNA follows: TGTGCCACCAGCAGAGATCAGGGCAGGGGAGTCTACTATGGCTACACCTTC. Its translation is CATSRDQGRGVYYGYTF.

CDR3 sequence reads: CSVGGRGENEKLFF. CDR3 DNA sequence: TGCAGCGTTGGTGGCAGGGGTGAAAATGAAAAACTGTTTTTT. The rearrangement joins TRBV29-1 to TRBJ1-4; possibly TRBD1 for D (6 bases). The CDR3 has 14 amino acids. Trimming cost V 4 bases and J 5 bases, with 14 bases left between them. CDR1 is SQVTM, CDR2 ANQGSEA, per germline.

The gene calls are TRBV18 and TRBJ1-3, with a possible D match to TRBD1 (5 bases). Deletions cut 3 bases from V and 4 bases from J, with 10 bases between. The CDR3 sequence is 14 residues long. Germline-derived CDR1 and CDR2 are KGHSH and LQKENI. DNA of the CDR3: TGTGCCAGCTCACCTTCTGGGGCAGGAAACACCATATATTTT. Translating gives CASSPSGAGNTIYF.

The V gene is TRBV11-3, the J gene TRBJ2-1; 15 bases line up with TRBD2. Germline V gene data show CDR1 as SGHNT and CDR2 as YENEEA. J was trimmed by 2 bases and V by 0 bases; bases with no gene match: 11. The CDR3 runs to 21 residues. CDR3 loop: CASSLESAPGLAGGPYNEQFF. The DNA of the CDR3 is TGTGCCAGCAGCTTAGAAAGCGCTCCGGGACTAGCGGGAGGCCCCTACAATGAGCAGTTCTTC.

The rearrangement links TRBV9 to TRBJ1-5; D possibly corresponds to TRBD1 (6 bases). This CDR3 region has 15 residues. With 0 bases removed from V and 7 bases from J, the gap between germline ends came to 14 bases. Germline values: CDR1 SGDLS, CDR2 YYNGEE. The CDR3 sequence is CASSVGGGPGQPQHF. The CDR3 coding sequence is TGTGCCAGCAGCGTAGGGGGGGGCCCAGGCCAGCCCCAGCATTTT.

The J gene is TRBJ2-3, the V gene TRBV5-1; maybe TRBD2 (6 bases). CDR3 length: 17 residues. CDR1 is SGHRS, CDR2 YFSETQ, per germline. With 0 bases removed from V and 7 bases from J, the gap between germline ends came to 21 bases. The CDR3 nucleotides read TGCGCCAGCAGCTTGGGGGCCTTTAGCGGTGACGGGAATACGCAGTATTTT. Its protein is CASSLGAFSGDGNTQYF.

This clone was detected a few times. This rearrangement joins TRBV30 to TRBJ2-3; D is perhaps TRBD2 (5 bases). Germline V lookup: CDR1 GTSNPN, CDR2 SVGIG (reference sequence). The V and J ends lost 7 bases and 1 base respectively, with 12 bases between them. The CDR3 totals 13 residues. Written as DNA, the CDR3 is TGTGCCTACTCAAACGGGGGCACAGATACGCAGTATTTT. This encodes CAYSNGGTDTQYF.

In this sample, this clone turned up once. This rearrangement joins TRBV3-1 (or the pseudogene TRBV3-2) to TRBJ2-7; TRBD2 aligns across 11 bases. With 1 base clipped from V and 0 bases from J, the junction kept 8 bases outside the gene matches. The CDR3 is 18 amino acids. CDR1 is LGHDT, CDR2 YNNKEL, per germline (reference sequence). CDR3 sequence: CASSQAFLTSGSSYEQYF. The CDR3, as DNA: TGTGCCAGCAGCCAAGCTTTCCTTACTAGCGGGAGCTCCTACGAGCAGTACTTC.

This clone was found once. Written as DNA, the CDR3 is TGTGCCAGTAGCCCCTTCGGGAGGTGGGAAGAGACCCAGTACTTC. It yields the protein CASSPFGRWEETQYF. V and J are TRBV25-1 and TRBJ2-5; 7 bases are shared with TRBD2. Germline V gene data show CDR1 as MGHDK and CDR2 as SYGVNS. The V segment lost 9 bases and the J segment 3 bases; nucleotides outside the gene matches: 13. The CDR3 consists of 15 residues.

This clone was seen once. The chain links TRBV4-2 to TRBJ1-6, with 10 bases identical to TRBD1. This CDR3 spans 17 amino acids. V was pared by 0 bases and J by 2 bases, with 1 base of the junction left unmatched. Germline CDR1 is LGHNA and CDR2 is YNFKEQ. CDR3 protein: CASSQEGTGAYNSPLHF. The CDR3 DNA reads as TGTGCCAGCAGCCAAGAGGGGACAGGGGCCTATAATTCACCCCTCCACTTT.

The rearrangement uses TRBV19 and TRBJ2-3; 11 positions match TRBD1. Germline CDR1 is LNHDA and CDR2 is SQIVND (reference sequence). The CDR3 has 15 amino acids. Trimming removed 5 bases from V and 4 bases from J; junction bases left unmatched: 5. The CDR3 DNA follows: TGTGCCAGTAGTCGGACAGGGGGCCTCCCAGATACGCAGTATTTT. This gives the protein CASSRTGGLPDTQYF.

The V gene is TRBV28, the J gene TRBJ1-1, with a weak D call TRBD1 (6 bases). The V end lost 5 bases, the J end lost 0 bases, and 13 bases lay between the germline ends. Germline V gene data show CDR1 as MDHEN and CDR2 as SYDVKM. The CDR3 is 15 residues long. The CDR3 nucleotides are TGTGCCAGCAGTCTGGGGGACAATTTGAACACTGAAGCTTTCTTT. It yields the protein CASSLGDNLNTEAFF.

This clone was detected ten times or more. This chain links TRBV19 with TRBJ1-4; 7 nucleotides match TRBD1. Germline CDR1 and CDR2: LNHDA and SQIVND (reference sequence). The ends lost 5 bases at V and 5 bases at J; junction bases unmatched: 5. CDR3 length equals 14 residues. The CDR3 loop reads CASSAGQLNEKLFF. The CDR3 DNA follows: TGTGCCAGTAGTGCGGGACAGCTGAATGAAAAACTGTTTTTT.

This clone was detected a few times. The chain links TRBV18 to TRBJ2-7, with D unresolved. The V and J ends lost 1 base and 9 bases respectively, with 16 bases between them. The germline CDR1 and CDR2 sequences are KGHSH and LQKENI. This CDR3 region has 14 residues. The DNA of the CDR3 is TGTGCCAGCTCACCACTGGCTACTGGAGTCGGGCAGTACTTC. Amino acid sequence: CASSPLATGVGQYF.

This clone was counted between two and nine times. V gene TRBV30 combines with J gene TRBJ1-4; unclear D gene. Deletions cut 4 bases from V and 4 bases from J, with 10 bases between. Germline values: CDR1 GTSNPN, CDR2 SVGIG (reference sequence). The CDR3 length is 13 residues. The CDR3 loop is CAWTPQSNEKLFF. CDR3 sequence (DNA): TGTGCCTGGACCCCACAGAGTAATGAAAAACTGTTTTTT.

The CDR3: CASQRGTIYF. In DNA form, the CDR3 reads TGTGCCAGCCAGAGAGGCACCATATATTTT. This chain joins TRBV28 and TRBJ1-3, with unresolved D. Germline loops: CDR1 MDHEN, CDR2 SYDVKM. The CDR3 consists of 10 residues. V was cut by 8 bases and J by 9 bases, with 8 bases left in between.

The V gene is TRBV9, the J gene TRBJ2-7; 8 nucleotides line up with TRBD2. This CDR3 spans 16 amino acids. Unmatched junction bases numbered 8, after V lost 0 bases and J lost 3 bases. Germline V gene sequence: CDR1 SGDLS, CDR2 YYNGEE. The CDR3 region is CASSVEELADIYEQYF. The CDR3 DNA follows: TGTGCCAGCAGCGTAGAAGAACTAGCGGATATCTACGAGCAGTACTTC.